A selection of T cell receptor beta chains follows, all from one sample in a study of blood T cell repertoires in COVID-19. Repertoires were generated with immunoSEQ multiplex PCR, while TCRdb's copy carries only in-frame clones and drops some. The sample has about 49,000 clones, approximately 80% seen once; the top ten hold 2.5% to 3.5%. The sample taken for sequencing was peripheral blood. The receptors shown here come from an older woman with acute or convalescent COVID-19. Each CDR3 is given with its conserved first and last residue. D genes are given only for firm matches. The listing skips clone size in some rows; elsewhere it reads once, few, many or a size class.

CDR3nt	CDR3aa	abundance	d_gene	v_gene	j_gene
TGTGCCAGCAGCTTAGCACCGGGGAGAAGCACAGATACGCAGTATTTT	CASSLAPGRSTDTQYF	-	-	TRBV7-9	TRBJ2-3
TGTGCCAGCAGTTTTTCACACAGCTACGAGCAGTACTTC	CASSFSHSYEQYF	-	-	TRBV12-3/TRBV12-4	TRBJ2-7
TGTGCCAGCGCCCGGGACACCGGGGAGCTGTTTTTT	CASARDTGELFF	-	-	TRBV6-5	TRBJ2-2
TGTGCCAGCAAGTCCATACTTGCAGATACGCAGTATTTT	CASKSILADTQYF	few	-	TRBV6-5	TRBJ2-3
TGTGCCAGCGAACCGTCGGGCGGGAGTGCCCCCTACGAGCAGTACTTC	CASEPSGGSAPYEQYF	once	TRBD2	TRBV2	TRBJ2-7
TGCGCCAGCAGCTTAGCGGGAAGGAACACTGAAGCTTTCTTT	CASSLAGRNTEAFF	-	-	TRBV5-1	TRBJ1-1
TGCGCCAGCAGGTTTCAGGGGAGCCCCACAGATACGCAGTATTTT	CASRFQGSPTDTQYF	-	-	TRBV5-1	TRBJ2-3
TGCGCCAGCAGCCCCTCCCGGGAATACAATGAGCAGTTCTTC	CASSPSREYNEQFF	few	-	TRBV4-1	TRBJ2-1
TGTGCCAGCAGCCTCCGGACAGGTGGCTACACCTTC	CASSLRTGGYTF	once	TRBD1	TRBV3-1/TRBV3-2	TRBJ1-2
TGCAGCGTCGGACACTTGAACACTGAAGCTTTCTTT	CSVGHLNTEAFF	-	-	TRBV29-1	TRBJ1-1
TGCGCCAGCAACACAGGGGCACAGAACACTGAAGCTTTCTTT	CASNTGAQNTEAFF	-	TRBD1	TRBV5-1	TRBJ1-1